The rows below give T cell receptor beta chains drawn from one sample of a study of blood T cell repertoires in COVID-19. Libraries were prepared by immunoSEQ multiplex PCR; TCRdb keeps only in-frame clonotypes and omits some of them. The sample holds a few hundred thousand clones; 75% to 90% are singletons and the top ten take 2% to 3%. Sequences were obtained from PBMCs or T cells enriched from blood (not recorded which). These receptors all come from a woman aged 50 to 65 who had recovered from COVID-19. CDR3s include the opening cysteine and the closing phenylalanine or tryptophan. D genes are given only for firm matches. For some rows the clone size is stated as once, few or many, or as a class when expanded; others skip it.

CDR3nt	CDR3aa	v_gene	j_gene	d_gene	abundance
TGTGCCAGCAGCTTGTCCAATCGGGACTATGGCTACACCTTC	CASSLSNRDYGYTF	TRBV5-4	TRBJ1-2	.	few
TGTGCCTGGAGTGGCGGCGGGAGGAGGGATGAGACCCAGTACTTC	CAWSGGGRRDETQYF	TRBV30	TRBJ2-5	TRBD2	.
TGTGCCAGCAGCCTGCGGGGGGGCATCCGAGAGACCCAGTACTTC	CASSLRGGIRETQYF	TRBV5-8	TRBJ2-5	TRBD2	.
TGCGCCAGCAGTGAGACAGGGGGCTTTGGAAACACCATATATTTT	CASSETGGFGNTIYF	TRBV10-2	TRBJ1-3	TRBD1	.
TGTGCCAGCAGTTTAGGGACAGCTTCGTACAATGAGCAGTTCTTC	CASSLGTASYNEQFF	TRBV28	TRBJ2-1	TRBD1	once
TGCAGCGTTGGGCAGGGGTACAATGAGCAGTTCTTC	CSVGQGYNEQFF	TRBV29-1	TRBJ2-1	.	.
TGTGCCTGGAGTGACCTTGGGGGCCTTACTGAAGCTTTCTTT	CAWSDLGGLTEAFF	TRBV30	TRBJ1-1	.	.
TGTGCCAGCAGTGAAGCGTGGTACCTGGCTTATAGCAATCAGCCCCAGCATTTT	CASSEAWYLAYSNQPQHF	TRBV6-1	TRBJ1-5	.	few
TGCGCCAGCAGCTTGGGACTAGCGGGAGGGCCGGGCGAGACCCAGTACTTC	CASSLGLAGGPGETQYF	TRBV5-1	TRBJ2-5	TRBD2	.
TGTGCCTGGAGCCTAACCGGAGCCGGCACAGATACGCAGTATTTT	CAWSLTGAGTDTQYF	TRBV30	TRBJ2-3	.	.
TGTGCCAGCAGCTCCCTCGGCGTAGGGAGGATTCGGAACACCATATATTTT	CASSSLGVGRIRNTIYF	TRBV7-8	TRBJ1-3	.	.
TGTGCCAGCAGGCAACAGGGAGGGGACACTGAAGCTTTCTTT	CASRQQGGDTEAFF	TRBV7-9	TRBJ1-1	.	.
TGTGCCAGCTCACCGACAGGTTCTCTAGGCTACACCTTC	CASSPTGSLGYTF	TRBV18	TRBJ1-2	.	.
TGCGCCAGCAGCTCGGACAATACTGCCTCCTACGAGCAGTACTTC	CASSSDNTASYEQYF	TRBV5-1	TRBJ2-7	.	.
TGTGCCAGCAGTTTGACCGGGACAGGGAGAAACATTCAGTACTTC	CASSLTGTGRNIQYF	TRBV28	TRBJ2-4	TRBD1	.
TGTGCCAGCTCGCCGACAGCCCCTCGGAATTCACCCCTCCACTTT	CASSPTAPRNSPLHF	TRBV18	TRBJ1-6	.	.
TGTGCCAGCAGCTTGGACTCTGCCTACGAGCAGTACTTC	CASSLDSAYEQYF	TRBV5-4	TRBJ2-7	.	.